The clone carrying this TCR beta chain was counted a few times. Antigen specificity is unknown. This sample is drawn from a study of T-cell memory formation after mild COVID-19. Across the study: In these data, TCR clusters were largely donor specific. General study results and limits: Second-wave clones that peaked on day 37 lacked confirmed SARS-CoV-2 specificity. There was a balanced CD4/CD8 profile in clones contracting day 15 to 85, and later expanders leaned CD4+. The CD4+ clones that contracted clustered mainly within CM and EM, and the CD8+ clones concentrated in EMRA.

The CDR3 length is 15 residues. Germline loops: CDR1 MNHEY, CDR2 SVGEGT. The V and J ends lost 5 bases and 8 bases, in that order; junction bases with no gene match: 10. Each CDR3 protein is one row after TCRdb ran MiXCR on the 5' RACE reads. The sample gives 350,000 to 450,000 distinct CDR3 sequences, around 24% of which show up once; 8.8% is in the top ten. The sequence derives from an adult woman who had mild COVID-19 (a few samples of this study predate the infection). Cell type and time point are not known. Sample: PBMCs or a T cell subset sorted from them (not recorded which). The chain recombines TRBV6-2 or TRBV6-3 with TRBJ1-4, with 8 bases that match TRBD1. The CDR3 is CASSQIQGAREKLFF. The CDR3 DNA sequence: TGTGCCAGCAGTCAGATCCAGGGGGCAAGGGAAAAACTGTTTTTT.